This T cell receptor (beta chain) was sequenced during a study of blood T cell repertoires in COVID-19. Study-level information: From the United States, Italy and Spain came samples of acute and convalescent COVID-19.

Membership in each cohort depended on participant-reported clinical history. Recovered Cohort 3 donors showed two negative PCRs, clearance, or symptom resolution. Original data processing: For nucleated cells, counts were estimated from reference gene primer amplification. Sequencing was performed with immunoSEQ multiplex PCR; in TCRdb, only in-frame clones are kept and a portion is missing. V and J calls plus clone size are reproduced from that table; the DNA served to infer D and trimming. Of approximately 200,000 clones listed, 86% are singletons. The length of the CDR3 is 16 residues. The germline gives CDR1 LGHNA, CDR2 YNFKEQ. Trimming removed 1 base from V and 2 bases from J, with 13 bases in between.

Sample: PBMCs or T cells enriched from blood (not recorded which). The receptor's source is a woman aged 30 to 39 who had recovered from COVID-19. The J gene is TRBJ2-3, the V gene TRBV4-2; TRBD1 is a possible D gene (6 bases). This CDR3 is CASSQGQGRFTDTQYF. The CDR3 DNA reads as TGTGCCAGCAGCCAAGGCCAGGGGCGCTTCACAGATACGCAGTATTTT.